One sample yielded the 26 T cell receptor beta chains listed below, sequenced in a study of blood T cell repertoires in COVID-19. Assay used: immunoSEQ multiplex PCR; TCRdb lists only in-frame clones, some missing. The repertoire consists of over 60,000 clones, with over 75% occurring once and the leading ten covering about 9.8%. Sequencing was performed on peripheral blood. The receptors were gathered from a human donor in a cohort sampled during active COVID-19.

The V call is TRBV11-2, the J call TRBJ2-3; 9 bases align to TRBD2. V lost 3 bases, J lost 2 bases, and 3 bases stayed unmatched. The CDR3 consists of 15 residues. Germline V lookup: CDR1 SGHAT, CDR2 FQNNGV. CDR3 DNA: TGTGCCAGCAGCTTCGGACTAGCGTACACAGATACGCAGTATTTT. Amino acids: CASSFGLAYTDTQYF. Drawing the rest from reference TRBV11-2 and TRBJ2-3, the complete variable domain is EAGVAQSPRYKIIEKRQSVAFWCNPISGHATLYWYQQILGQGPKLLIQFQNNGVVDDSQLPKDRFSAERLKGVDSTLKIQPAKLEDSAVYLCASSFGLAYTDTQYFGPGTRLTVL.

This sequence joins TRBV27 and TRBJ1-1, with a possible D match to TRBD1 (5 bases). Germline loops: CDR1 MNHEY, CDR2 SMNVEV (reference sequence). The CDR3 consists of 15 residues. V was pared by 6 bases and J by 0 bases, with 14 bases between. The CDR3 region is CASSPAGQMNTEAFF. The DNA for the CDR3 is TGTGCCAGCAGCCCCGCGGGGCAGATGAACACTGAAGCTTTCTTT.

The J gene is TRBJ1-2, the V gene TRBV4-3; D is uncertain. The germline V and J ends were trimmed by 1 base and 5 bases, with 5 bases remaining between them. The CDR3 runs to 12 residues. The germline CDR1 and CDR2 sequences are LGHNA and YSLEER. CDR3 loop: CASSQVGYGYTF. The CDR3 region has the DNA TGCGCCAGCAGCCAAGTCGGTTATGGCTACACCTTC.

V is TRBV20-1 and J is TRBJ1-1; 7 nucleotides align to TRBD1. The CDR3 sequence is 13 residues long. V was pared by 3 bases and J by 2 bases, with 3 bases of the junction left unmatched. CDR1 and CDR2 (germline): DFQATT, SNEGSKA (reference sequence). In nucleotides, the CDR3 is TGCAGTGCTAGTCGACAGGGTAACACTGAAGCTTTCTTT. It is translated as CSASRQGNTEAFF.

The rearrangement uses TRBV28 and TRBJ2-7; 7 bases are shared with TRBD1. Trimming removed 11 bases from V and 6 bases from J; junction bases left unmatched: 16. The CDR3 extends over 14 amino acids. Germline lookup yields CDR1 MDHEN and CDR2 SYDVKM. CDR3 protein: CAGKGQLPGSEQYF. The CDR3 nucleotides read TGTGCCGGAAAGGGACAGCTCCCGGGCAGCGAGCAGTACTTC. The whole variable domain, remainder taken from reference TRBV28 and TRBJ2-7, is DVKVTQSSRYLVKRTGEKVFLECVQDMDHENMFWYRQDPGLGLRLIYFSYDVKMKEKGDIPEGYSVSREKKERFSLILESASTNQTSMYLCAGKGQLPGSEQYFGPGTRLTVT.

The chain employs TRBV6-5 and TRBJ2-7; possible D gene TRBD2, 6 bases. This CDR3 has 14 amino acids. V was pared by 2 bases and J by 4 bases, with 12 bases between. The V gene's germline CDR1 is MNHEY and CDR2 SVGAGI. CDR3 sequence reads: CASSYGRGPYEQYF. As DNA, the CDR3 is TGTGCCAGCAGTTACGGGCGGGGCCCATACGAGCAGTACTTC.

V and J are TRBV6-6 and TRBJ1-2; 8 bases line up with TRBD1. The CDR3 runs to 16 residues. V trimming: 5 bases; J trimming: 0 bases; junction bases outside the gene matches: 8. CDR1 and CDR2 from the germline V gene are MNHNY and SVGAGI (reference sequence). The DNA for the CDR3 is TGTGCCAGCAGTAACGCAGACAGGGGAGCTAACTATGGCTACACCTTC. Amino acids: CASSNADRGANYGYTF.

This clone has more than one count but fewer than ten. The CDR3 reads CASSFTPGQGATRFYNEQFF. CDR3 DNA sequence: TGTGCCAGCAGCTTCACCCCCGGACAGGGGGCTACACGTTTCTACAATGAGCAGTTCTTC. V gene TRBV5-8 combines with J gene TRBJ2-1; 11 bases are shared with TRBD1. This CDR3 region has 20 residues. The trim removed 2 bases at V and 3 bases at J, leaving 16 bases unmatched. Germline V gives CDR1 SGHTS, CDR2 YDEGEE.

CDR3 region: CSVGGGEQFF. The DNA of the CDR3 is TGCAGCGTTGGAGGCGGTGAGCAGTTCTTC. This chain links TRBV29-1 with TRBJ2-1; D gene ambiguous. V was trimmed by 4 bases and J by 9 bases, leaving 7 bases between them. Per the germline V gene, CDR1 is SQVTM and CDR2 is ANQGSEA. The CDR3 has 10 residues.

The chain uses TRBV7-2 and TRBJ2-7; the match to TRBD1 covers 7 bases. This CDR3 spans 14 amino acids. Germline V gene lookup returns CDR1 SGHTA and CDR2 FQGNSA. Trimming took 0 bases from V and 2 from J; bases not matched to a gene: 1. CDR3 nucleotides: TGTGCCAGCAGCTTAGCCGGGACAGCCTACGAGCAGTACTTC. Its protein product is CASSLAGTAYEQYF.

This clone has more than one count but fewer than ten. The chain links TRBV5-1 to TRBJ2-1, with 7 bases fitting TRBD2. This CDR3 has 17 residues. V was clipped by 5 bases and J by 0 bases; unmatched bases: 11. Germline V gives CDR1 SGHRS, CDR2 YFSETQ. The CDR3 nucleotides are TGCGCCAGCAGAATGTTCCGGGGGGAAAGCTCCTACAATGAGCAGTTCTTC. It encodes CASRMFRGESSYNEQFF.

This rearrangement joins TRBV18 to TRBJ2-7; D gene unclear. Trimming removed 3 bases from V and 2 bases from J, with 5 bases in between. The CDR3 length is 12 residues. Germline CDR1 KGHSH, CDR2 LQKENI. The CDR3 coding sequence is TGTGCCAGCTCACCGGAGCCCTACGAGCAGTACTTC. Amino acid sequence: CASSPEPYEQYF.

The CDR3 is CASSLSAGLGEQYF. The CDR3 DNA sequence: TGTGCCAGCAGTTTATCGGCAGGGTTGGGGGAGCAGTACTTC. The J gene is TRBJ2-7, the V gene TRBV28; possibly TRBD1 for D (5 bases). The CDR3 has 14 residues. Trimming stripped 1 base from V and 7 bases from J, with 14 bases between. The germline V gene encodes CDR1 MDHEN and CDR2 SYDVKM.

This clone was counted at least ten times. V usage is TRBV20-1 and J usage is TRBJ1-1; D is ambiguous. Between the trimmed V and J ends, which lost 8 bases and 10 bases, there was a span of 8 bases. The CDR3 sequence is 8 residues long. Germline lookup yields CDR1 DFQATT and CDR2 SNEGSKA (reference sequence). This CDR3 is CSLPGAFF. CDR3 nucleotides: TGCAGTCTTCCGGGAGCTTTCTTT.

This clone was seen just once. The rearrangement uses TRBV21-1 and TRBJ1-5. TRBV21-1 is a known pseudogene. The CDR3 consists of 12 residues. The CDR3 is CASSNLNQPQHF. CDR3 DNA: TGTGCCAGCAGCAATCTGAATCAGCCCCAGCATTTT.

This clone has a handful of counts. The chain recombines TRBV19 with TRBJ1-5, with 8 bases matching TRBD1. The V gene's germline CDR1 is LNHDA and CDR2 SQIVND (reference sequence). V was pared by 2 bases and J by 3 bases, with 6 bases of the junction left unmatched. This CDR3 contains 16 residues. In nucleotides, the CDR3 is TGTGCCAGTAGTATAACGGGACAGGAAATCAATCAGCCCCAGCATTTT. It yields the protein CASSITGQEINQPQHF.

The CDR3 bases are TGTGCCAGTCAGGAACGGGGCTCTGGGGCCAACGTCCTGACTTTC. Its translation: CASQERGSGANVLTF. The chain joins TRBV27 to TRBJ2-6; perhaps TRBD2 as D (5 bases). The CDR3 has 15 residues. V lost 9 bases, J lost 0 bases, and 12 bases lay in between. Germline V gene data show CDR1 as MNHEY and CDR2 as SMNVEV (reference sequence).

The chain couples TRBV27 to TRBJ2-5, with TRBD1 matching over 8 bases. The J segment lost 5 bases and the V segment lost 1 base, leaving 0 bases of the junction unmatched. CDR3 length: 13 residues. CDR1 MNHEY and CDR2 SMNVEV come from the germline V gene (reference sequence). For the CDR3, the DNA is TGTGCCAGCAGTTTATACAGGGGGGAGACCCAGTACTTC. It codes for CASSLYRGETQYF.

J is TRBJ2-7 and V is TRBV7-2; D call uncertain. The ends were cut back, 2 bases at V and 2 bases at J, with 4 bases in the middle. CDR1 SGHTA and CDR2 FQGNSA come from the germline V gene. This CDR3 region has 12 residues. The CDR3 DNA reads as TGTGCCAGCAGCTTAAGCGCCTACGAGCAGTACTTC. It codes for CASSLSAYEQYF.

The chain recombines TRBV5-6 with TRBJ2-7, with D unclear. V was trimmed by 0 bases and J by 2 bases, leaving 6 bases between them. From germline, CDR1 is SGHDT and CDR2 YYEEEE. This CDR3 is built from 13 residues. This CDR3 reads CASSLEPAYEQYF. As DNA, the CDR3 is TGTGCCAGCAGCTTGGAACCAGCCTACGAGCAGTACTTC.

This clone was detected a few times. This chain links TRBV2 with TRBJ1-5, with 9 bases identical to TRBD1. Germline V gene lookup returns CDR1 SNHLY and CDR2 FYNNEI. The ends lost 4 bases at V and 5 bases at J; junction bases unmatched: 0. The CDR3 spans 13 residues. As DNA, the CDR3 is TGTGCCAGCAGTGGGACAGGGGATCAGCCCCAGCATTTT. Protein: CASSGTGDQPQHF.

The CDR3 loop reads CASTGSGETQYF. CDR3 nucleotide sequence: TGTGCCAGCACCGGGTCCGGGGAGACCCAGTACTTC. The rearrangement uses TRBV6-6 and TRBJ2-5; D unresolved. In germline, CDR1 is MNHNY, CDR2 SVGAGI (reference sequence). The V gene lost 7 bases and the J gene lost 5 bases, with 11 bases spanning the gap. CDR3 size: 12 residues.

V is TRBV5-4 and J is TRBJ2-7, with 7 positions matching TRBD2. Germline CDR1 and CDR2: SGHNT and YYREEE (reference sequence). The CDR3 sequence is 15 residues long. The V segment lost 2 bases and the J segment 6 bases; nucleotides outside the gene matches: 11. The CDR3 loop is CASSLRSGGSSEQYF. The CDR3, as DNA: TGTGCCAGCAGCTTACGCTCCGGGGGGTCCAGCGAGCAGTACTTC.

V and J are TRBV27 and TRBJ2-7; D might be TRBD2 (6 bases). The CDR3 consists of 15 residues. Germline CDR1 and CDR2: MNHEY and SMNVEV (reference sequence). The ends were cut back, 8 bases at V and 0 bases at J, with 17 bases in the middle. In nucleotides, the CDR3 is TGTGCCAGCCGGTCGGGGGAAGCCTTCTCCTACGAGCAGTACTTC. Its translation: CASRSGEAFSYEQYF.

The chain employs TRBV25-1 and TRBJ1-4, with D unclear. The CDR3 is made up of 15 amino acids. Per the germline V gene, CDR1 is MGHDK and CDR2 is SYGVNS. The V end was cut by 3 bases, the J end by 6 bases, with 14 bases between. In DNA form, the CDR3 reads TGTGCCAGCAGTGATACCGGGCAGAGGGATGAAAAACTGTTTTTT. Protein: CASSDTGQRDEKLFF.

This chain links TRBV15 with TRBJ2-7; 12 bases are a match to TRBD2. Germline V CDR1 and CDR2: LNHNV, YYDKDF (reference sequence). The CDR3 spans 18 residues. V was clipped by 5 bases and J by 3 bases; unmatched bases: 14. CDR3: CATSAGLAGLWAGYEQYF. The CDR3, as DNA: TGTGCCACCAGCGCCGGACTAGCGGGATTGTGGGCCGGCTACGAGCAGTACTTC.